Listed here are 26 T cell receptor beta chains from one sample, sequenced in a study of graft-versus-host responses after intestinal transplantation. Assay: immunoSEQ multiplex PCR; the TCRdb copy retains only in-frame clones and omits some. The sample carries tens of thousands of clones, 85% to 95% recorded once. These receptors have no known antigen. The starting material was unstimulated CD8+ T cells sorted from spleen or lymph node cells, obtained before intestinal transplant. These receptors all stem from a human donor who received an intestinal transplant.

This sequence joins TRBV5-1 and TRBJ2-1; tentative D call: TRBD2 (6 bases). V was trimmed by 3 bases and J by 10 bases, leaving 29 bases between them. The CDR3 runs to 18 residues. CDR1 is SGHRS, CDR2 YFSETQ, per germline. DNA for the CDR3: TGCGCCAGCAGCTGGAAGCGGGCGCACCACCTCCCCACAATCGAGCAGTTCTTC. It codes for CASSWKRAHHLPTIEQFF.

V gene TRBV6-1 combines with J gene TRBJ2-5; D is perhaps TRBD2 (5 bases). CDR3 size: 15 residues. V was shortened by 5 bases and J by 5 bases, with 18 bases between the two germline ends. Germline CDR1 MNHNS, CDR2 SASEGT. The CDR3 protein is CASSFATGVGETQYF. The CDR3 bases are TGTGCCAGCAGTTTCGCGACCGGGGTAGGGGAGACCCAGTACTTC.

This chain uses TRBV4-2 with TRBJ2-1, with D perhaps matching TRBD2 (6 bases). Germline assignment: CDR1 LGHNA and CDR2 YNFKEQ. Trimming cost V 1 base and J 4 bases, with 11 bases left between them. This CDR3 region has 15 residues. DNA for the CDR3: TGTGCCAGCAGCCAAGGGAGGGCTCGGTACAATGAGCAGTTCTTC. This translates into CASSQGRARYNEQFF.

V gene TRBV7-9 combines with J gene TRBJ2-7; D is possibly TRBD1 or TRBD2 (5 bases each). Per the germline V gene, CDR1 is SEHNR and CDR2 is FQNEAQ (reference sequence). CDR3 size: 15 residues. Trimming cost V 0 bases and J 0 bases, with 9 bases left between them. CDR3 sequence reads: CASSLASGTSYEQYF. DNA of the CDR3: TGTGCCAGCAGCTTAGCTTCTGGGACCTCCTACGAGCAGTACTTC.

The rearrangement uses TRBV19 and TRBJ2-1; 8 nucleotides align to TRBD2. CDR1 is LNHDA and CDR2 is SQIVND in the germline V gene (reference sequence). V dropped 1 base and J dropped 4; count of bases not matched to a gene: 3. The CDR3 is 15 amino acids. In nucleotides, the CDR3 is TGTGCCAGTAGTATAGCGGGAGGGTCTTACAATGAGCAGTTCTTC. This translates into CASSIAGGSYNEQFF. Drawing the rest from reference TRBV19 and TRBJ2-1, the complete variable domain is DGGITQSPKYLFRKEGQNVTLSCEQNLNHDAMYWYRQDPGQGLRLIYYSQIVNDFQKGDIAEGYSVSREKKESFPLTVTSAQKNPTAFYLCASSIAGGSYNEQFFGPGTRLTVL.

The gene calls are TRBV19 and TRBJ2-2; 9 bases map to TRBD1. The trim removed 10 bases at V and 5 bases at J, leaving 5 bases unmatched. Germline values: CDR1 LNHDA, CDR2 SQIVND (reference sequence). The CDR3 spans 13 residues. The CDR3 protein is CATRDRVTGELFF. Written as DNA, the CDR3 is TGTGCCACCCGGGACAGGGTGACCGGGGAGCTGTTTTTT. Looking up the rest from reference TRBV19 and TRBJ2-2 gives the full variable domain: DGGITQSPKYLFRKEGQNVTLSCEQNLNHDAMYWYRQDPGQGLRLIYYSQIVNDFQKGDIAEGYSVSREKKESFPLTVTSAQKNPTAFYLCATRDRVTGELFFGEGSRLTVL.

The chain has TRBV2 and TRBJ2-1; 8 nucleotides align to TRBD2. Germline V gives CDR1 SNHLY, CDR2 FYNNEI. V was pared by 5 bases and J by 4 bases, with 13 bases of the junction left unmatched. This CDR3 comprises 17 residues. This CDR3 is CASSPPGGAWRYNEQFF. The DNA of the CDR3 is TGTGCCAGCAGTCCACCCGGGGGGGCCTGGCGGTACAATGAGCAGTTCTTC.

The chain joins TRBV27 to TRBJ2-7, with D possibly matching TRBD1 (6 bases). The CDR3 length is 12 residues. The V end was cut by 4 bases, the J end by 7 bases, with 11 bases between. The germline CDR1 and CDR2 sequences are MNHEY and SMNVEV (reference sequence). The DNA of the CDR3 is TGTGCCAGCAGTTCCGGACAGCGGGAGCAGTACTTC. This translates into CASSSGQREQYF.

The chain carries TRBV14 and TRBJ2-7, with TRBD1 matching over 9 bases. V gave up 0 bases and J gave up 6 bases; unmatched junction bases: 6. CDR1 and CDR2 (germline): SGHDN, FVKESK. CDR3 length: 15 amino acids. CDR3 protein: CASSQDFGTGFEQYF. Here the CDR3 DNA reads TGTGCCAGCAGCCAAGATTTTGGGACAGGGTTCGAGCAGTACTTC.

This clone showed up just a few times. One end of the junction varies from germline; a read error may be responsible. This chain connects TRBV9 to TRBJ2-3; perhaps D is TRBD1 or TRBD2 (6 bases each). The germline CDR1 and CDR2 sequences are SGDLS and YYNGEE. The CDR3 is 13 amino acids. The CDR3 reads CASSVDGSGAPDF. CDR3 bases: TGTGCCAGCAGCGTAGACGGATCGGGGGCGCCTGATTTT.

The chain joins TRBV18 to TRBJ1-4; TRBD1 aligns across 7 bases. The CDR3 sequence is 16 residues long. Germline trimming cut 0 bases from V and 4 bases from J; bases unmatched to any gene: 5. The germline CDR1 and CDR2 sequences are KGHSH and LQKENI. In DNA form, the CDR3 reads TGTGCCAGCTCACCACCTGCGGGGACAGATAATGAAAAACTGTTTTTT. This encodes CASSPPAGTDNEKLFF.

This chain uses TRBV27 with TRBJ2-7, with D possibly TRBD2 on 6 matching bases. The germline V gene encodes CDR1 MNHEY and CDR2 SMNVEV (reference sequence). The CDR3 totals 15 residues. V was clipped by 0 bases and J by 3 bases, with 12 bases between them. CDR3 bases: TGTGCCAGCAGTTTATCCTTAGGGACTGACTACGAGCAGTACTTC. Protein product: CASSLSLGTDYEQYF.

This clone was seen once. The chain carries TRBV13 and TRBJ2-7; TRBD1 aligns across 8 bases. Germline values: CDR1 PRHDT, CDR2 FYEKMQ (reference sequence). V trimming: 1 base; J trimming: 11 bases; junction bases outside the gene matches: 7. CDR3 size: 13 residues. Written as DNA, the CDR3 is TGTGCCAGCAGCTTAGTTTACAGGGGGACGGAGTACTTC. It encodes CASSLVYRGTEYF.

This rearrangement joins TRBV13 to TRBJ2-5; TRBD2 agrees at 12 bases. Germline loops: CDR1 PRHDT, CDR2 FYEKMQ (reference sequence). CDR3 length: 15 residues. With V trimmed by 7 bases and J by 5 bases, 8 bases remained unmatched. CDR3 region: CASTSGRALGETQYF. DNA for the CDR3: TGTGCCAGCACTAGCGGGAGGGCCCTTGGGGAGACCCAGTACTTC.

The chain couples TRBV5-1 to TRBJ2-3; 12 bases map to TRBD2. Germline lookup yields CDR1 SGHRS and CDR2 YFSETQ. This CDR3 has 17 residues. V dropped 3 bases and J dropped 5; count of bases not matched to a gene: 10. The CDR3 reads CASSSLTSGSGGDTQYF. CDR3 nucleotide sequence: TGCGCCAGCAGCTCTCTGACTAGCGGGAGCGGGGGAGATACGCAGTATTTT.

This clone has just a few counts. The V and J genes are TRBV11-2 and TRBJ2-7; D may be TRBD1 (5 bases). The CDR3 runs to 14 residues. Trimming left V 0 bases short and J 7 bases short, with 13 bases between. CDR1 and CDR2 from the germline V gene are SGHAT and FQNNGV. The CDR3 DNA reads as TGTGCCAGCAGCTTAGATTCAGGGTTGGGAGAGCAGTACTTC. Residues: CASSLDSGLGEQYF.

This chain links TRBV4-2 with TRBJ2-7; D unclear. V was trimmed by 1 base and J by 4 bases, leaving 5 bases between them. The CDR3 sequence is 12 residues long. Germline CDR1 LGHNA, CDR2 YNFKEQ. The CDR3 spells CASSQAGYEQYF. CDR3 nucleotides: TGTGCCAGCAGCCAAGCTGGATACGAGCAGTACTTC.

V gene TRBV27 combines with J gene TRBJ2-5; 7 nucleotides match TRBD2. This CDR3 has 14 amino acids. V was clipped by 4 bases and J by 2 bases; unmatched bases: 4. The germline CDR1 and CDR2 sequences are MNHEY and SMNVEV (reference sequence). DNA for the CDR3: TGTGCCAGCAGTTGGTGGGGAGGGCAAGAGACCCAGTACTTC. Its translation: CASSWWGGQETQYF.

V is TRBV27 and J is TRBJ2-7; D gene uncertain. The germline V gene encodes CDR1 MNHEY and CDR2 SMNVEV (reference sequence). The V end lost 6 bases, the J end lost 6 bases, and 18 bases lay between the germline ends. The CDR3 is made up of 14 amino acids. CDR3 sequence: CASRYRGSPSEQYF. For the CDR3, the DNA is TGTGCCAGCAGATACAGAGGTAGTCCTAGCGAGCAGTACTTC.

The chain carries TRBV11-2 and TRBJ1-1, with D possibly matching TRBD1 (5 bases). Between the trimmed V and J ends, which lost 3 bases and 6 bases, there was a span of 20 bases. The V gene's germline CDR1 is SGHAT and CDR2 FQNNGV. CDR3 length: 16 amino acids. The CDR3 DNA reads TGTGCCAGCAGCTTCGGAGGGTGGGGCGTTGAATCTGAAGCTTTCTTT. Protein product: CASSFGGWGVESEAFF.

The J gene is TRBJ2-2, the V gene TRBV29-1; no definite D call. CDR1 is SQVTM and CDR2 is ANQGSEA in the germline V gene. CDR3 size: 16 residues. V was clipped by 7 bases and J by 5 bases, with 23 bases between them. The CDR3 coding sequence is TGCAGCGCTCGGGCAAAAACACCTTCGAGAACCGGGGAGCTGTTTTTT. As protein: CSARAKTPSRTGELFF.

This chain joins TRBV29-1 and TRBJ2-7; D tentatively fits TRBD1 or TRBD2 (7 bases each). Trimming took off 2 bases at V and 1 base at J, with 18 bases between the two ends. There are 16 residues in the CDR3. Germline V CDR1 and CDR2: SQVTM, ANQGSEA. The CDR3 nucleotides read TGCAGCGTTGAAAGGGAGACAGGGAGGGGTTCCTACGAGCAGTACTTC. It specifies CSVERETGRGSYEQYF.

The genes are TRBV28 and TRBJ2-1, with D uncertain. This CDR3 is built from 12 residues. CDR1 and CDR2 from the germline V gene are MDHEN and SYDVKM. Trimming left V 5 bases short and J 9 bases short, with 11 bases between. The CDR3 protein is CASSPSVGEQFF. CDR3 nucleotides: TGTGCCAGCAGTCCCTCGGTTGGTGAGCAGTTCTTC.

This clone was recorded once. The rearrangement joins TRBV5-4 to TRBJ2-7, with 9 bases lining up with TRBD1. Germline assignment: CDR1 SGHNT and CDR2 YYREEE (reference sequence). Trimming cost V 4 bases and J 3 bases; bases outside gene matches: 11. This CDR3 region has 16 residues. CDR3 protein: CASSKNRDRDHYEQYF. CDR3 DNA sequence: TGTGCCAGCAGCAAAAACCGGGACAGGGATCACTACGAGCAGTACTTC.

V usage is TRBV5-6 and J usage is TRBJ2-2; the match to TRBD1 covers 8 bases. After removal of 4 bases from V and 3 bases from J, the junction contained 8 bases not matched to a gene. The germline gives CDR1 SGHDT, CDR2 YYEEEE. The CDR3 contains 16 residues. CDR3 residues: CASSAWTGRYTGELFF. CDR3 nucleotides: TGTGCCAGCAGCGCCTGGACAGGGAGGTACACCGGGGAGCTGTTTTTT.

The V and J genes are TRBV6-1 and TRBJ1-4; TRBD1 might be the D (5 bases). The CDR3 is made up of 15 amino acids. The ends were cut back, 3 bases at V and 8 bases at J, with 16 bases in the middle. From germline, CDR1 is MNHNS and CDR2 SASEGT. CDR3 coding DNA: TGTGCCAGCAGTGATTTAGTGGGGCGGGGGGAAAAACTGTTTTTT. Encoded protein: CASSDLVGRGEKLFF.